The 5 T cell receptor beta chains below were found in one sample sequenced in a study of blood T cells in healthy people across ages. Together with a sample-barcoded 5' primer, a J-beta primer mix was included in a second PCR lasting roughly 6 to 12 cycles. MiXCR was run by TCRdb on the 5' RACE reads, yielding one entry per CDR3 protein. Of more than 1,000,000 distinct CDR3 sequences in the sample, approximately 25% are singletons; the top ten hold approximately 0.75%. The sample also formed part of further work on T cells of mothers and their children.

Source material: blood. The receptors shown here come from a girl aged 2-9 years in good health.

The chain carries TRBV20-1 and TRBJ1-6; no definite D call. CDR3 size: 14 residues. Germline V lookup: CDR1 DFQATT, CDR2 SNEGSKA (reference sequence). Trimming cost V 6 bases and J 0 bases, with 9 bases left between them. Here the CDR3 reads CSAEPSSYNSPLHF. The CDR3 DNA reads TGCAGTGCCGAACCAAGCTCCTATAATTCACCCCTCCACTTT.

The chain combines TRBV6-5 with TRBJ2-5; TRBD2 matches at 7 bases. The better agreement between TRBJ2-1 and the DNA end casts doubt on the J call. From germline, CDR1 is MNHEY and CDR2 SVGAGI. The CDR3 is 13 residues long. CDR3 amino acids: CASCSGAYNEQFF. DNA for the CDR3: TGTGCCAGCTGCAGCGGGGCCTACAATGAGCAGTTCTTC.

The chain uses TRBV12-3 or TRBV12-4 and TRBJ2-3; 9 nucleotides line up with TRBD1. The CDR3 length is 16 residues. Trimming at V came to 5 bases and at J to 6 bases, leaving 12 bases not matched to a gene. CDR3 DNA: TGTGCCAGCAGTACACATGGACAGGGGAGTAGGGATACGCAGTATTTT. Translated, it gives CASSTHGQGSRDTQYF.

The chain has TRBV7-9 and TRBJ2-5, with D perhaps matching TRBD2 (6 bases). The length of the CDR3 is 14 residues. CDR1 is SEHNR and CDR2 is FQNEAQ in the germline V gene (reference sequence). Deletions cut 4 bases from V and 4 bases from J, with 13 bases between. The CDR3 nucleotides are TGTGCCAGCAGCTCCCCGGGACTCCCAGAGACCCAGTACTTC. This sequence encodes CASSSPGLPETQYF.

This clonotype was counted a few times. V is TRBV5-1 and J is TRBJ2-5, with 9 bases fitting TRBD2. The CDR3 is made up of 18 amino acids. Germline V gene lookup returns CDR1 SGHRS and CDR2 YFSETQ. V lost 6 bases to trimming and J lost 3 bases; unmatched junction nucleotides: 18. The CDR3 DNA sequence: TGCGCCAGCATAAACAGATTGACGGGAGCGGGAGGCAAAGAGACCCAGTACTTC. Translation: CASINRLTGAGGKETQYF.